These T cell receptor beta chains were read from a single sample in a study of cytomegalovirus exposure and HLA in healthy donors. Profiled with immunoSEQ multiplex PCR; TCRdb holds only in-frame clones, not every one. This sample has some 110,000 clones, with nearly 85% found just once. Specimen: PBMCs. These TCRs come from a man younger than 35 in good health and CMV-seronegative. Each CDR3 is given with its conserved first and last residue. Each record gives: D gene, J gene, V gene, clone size, CDR3 DNA, CDR3 protein. D genes are given only for firm matches. Clone size, where shown, is once, few, many, or a class for clones that have expanded.

d_call: TRBD1
j_call: TRBJ2-1
v_call: TRBV18
clone_size: .
cdr3_nt: TGTGCCAGCCGCAAAACTACGGGACAGGGAATAAATGAGCAGTTCTTC
cdr3_aa: CASRKTTGQGINEQFF

d_call: .
j_call: TRBJ2-1
v_call: TRBV7-9
clone_size: .
cdr3_nt: TGTGCCAGCAGGGGGGGAGTGAACAATGAGCAGTTCTTC
cdr3_aa: CASRGGVNNEQFF

d_call: .
j_call: TRBJ2-1
v_call: TRBV11-2
clone_size: .
cdr3_nt: TGTGCCAGCAGCTTAGATACAGGAGGGGAGCAGTTCTTC
cdr3_aa: CASSLDTGGEQFF

d_call: .
j_call: TRBJ1-5
v_call: TRBV6-1
clone_size: .
cdr3_nt: TGTGCCAGCAGTCAGACAGGTAATAGCAATCAGCCCCAGCATTTT
cdr3_aa: CASSQTGNSNQPQHF

d_call: TRBD1
j_call: TRBJ1-1
v_call: TRBV28
clone_size: few
cdr3_nt: TGTGCCAGCAGGCCACCGGGACAGGGGGCTGAAGCTTTCTTT
cdr3_aa: CASRPPGQGAEAFF

d_call: .
j_call: TRBJ2-7
v_call: TRBV6-6
clone_size: .
cdr3_nt: TGTGCCAGCAGTTCTCATCGGGACTCCTACGAGCAGTACTTC
cdr3_aa: CASSSHRDSYEQYF

d_call: TRBD1
j_call: TRBJ2-3
v_call: TRBV27
clone_size: .
cdr3_nt: TGTGCCAGCAGTTTGAAGGACAGGGGGGCAGATACGCAGTATTTT
cdr3_aa: CASSLKDRGADTQYF

d_call: .
j_call: TRBJ1-2
v_call: TRBV9
clone_size: few
cdr3_nt: TGTGCCAGCAGCCCACAAGGGAGAGTCCTCTATGGCTACACCTTC
cdr3_aa: CASSPQGRVLYGYTF

d_call: TRBD2
j_call: TRBJ2-3
v_call: TRBV11-2
clone_size: .
cdr3_nt: TGTGCCAGCAGCCGCAGGACTAGCGGACTACCCACAGATACGCAGTATTTT
cdr3_aa: CASSRRTSGLPTDTQYF

d_call: .
j_call: TRBJ2-3
v_call: TRBV9
clone_size: .
cdr3_nt: TGTGCCAGCAGCGTAGGTCCCATGGGCAGAGATACGCAGTATTTT
cdr3_aa: CASSVGPMGRDTQYF

d_call: .
j_call: TRBJ2-1
v_call: TRBV10-3
clone_size: .
cdr3_nt: TGTGCCATCAGTTCCCACAGGGGAGGTGAGCAGTTCTTC
cdr3_aa: CAISSHRGGEQFF

d_call: .
j_call: TRBJ2-5
v_call: TRBV7-2
clone_size: .
cdr3_nt: TGTGCCAGCAGCAAACCCAGACAGGTGGAAGAGACCCAGTACTTC
cdr3_aa: CASSKPRQVEETQYF

d_call: .
j_call: TRBJ2-4
v_call: TRBV7-2
clone_size: .
cdr3_nt: TGTGCCAGCAGTCTTCGCAGGGAAGTCAAAAACATTCAGTACTTC
cdr3_aa: CASSLRREVKNIQYF

d_call: .
j_call: TRBJ2-1
v_call: TRBV9
clone_size: .
cdr3_nt: TGTGCCAGCAGCTCCCGATACTTTGGCAATGAGCAGTTCTTC
cdr3_aa: CASSSRYFGNEQFF

d_call: .
j_call: TRBJ2-3
v_call: TRBV7-9
clone_size: .
cdr3_nt: TGTGCCAGCAGCTTAGATAAACGGGTTGGCACAGATACGCAGTATTTT
cdr3_aa: CASSLDKRVGTDTQYF

d_call: .
j_call: TRBJ1-2
v_call: TRBV4-3
clone_size: .
cdr3_nt: TGCGCCAGCAGCCTCCGGGATGGGACACGACCTAACTATGGCTACACCTTC
cdr3_aa: CASSLRDGTRPNYGYTF

d_call: TRBD2
j_call: TRBJ2-5
v_call: TRBV29-1
clone_size: .
cdr3_nt: TGCAGCGTTCGAGCGGGACCCCAAGAGACCCAGTACTTC
cdr3_aa: CSVRAGPQETQYF

d_call: .
j_call: TRBJ2-2
v_call: TRBV4-1
clone_size: .
cdr3_nt: TGCGCCAGCAGCCACCGCGCTAGTAGCGGGGAGCTGTTTTTT
cdr3_aa: CASSHRASSGELFF

d_call: TRBD2
j_call: TRBJ2-3
v_call: TRBV11-2
clone_size: .
cdr3_nt: TGTGCCAGCAGCTTAGGGTCAACTAGCGGTAGCACAGATACGCAGTATTTT
cdr3_aa: CASSLGSTSGSTDTQYF

d_call: .
j_call: TRBJ2-3
v_call: TRBV5-1
clone_size: once
cdr3_nt: TGCGCCAGCAGCCCTCGCACAGATACGCAGTATTTT
cdr3_aa: CASSPRTDTQYF

d_call: .
j_call: TRBJ2-7
v_call: TRBV25-1
clone_size: .
cdr3_nt: TGTGCCAGCAGTCAAAACGCTAGGCAAAACTCCTACGAGCAGTACTTC
cdr3_aa: CASSQNARQNSYEQYF

d_call: TRBD1
j_call: TRBJ1-4
v_call: TRBV29-1
clone_size: .
cdr3_nt: TGCAGCGTTGAAGGAAGACAGGGGACAATGGTTCGGTTTTTT
cdr3_aa: CSVEGRQGTMVRFF

d_call: .
j_call: TRBJ1-3
v_call: TRBV6-5
clone_size: few
cdr3_nt: TGTGCCAGCCATCCGGGACTCGGAAACACCATATATTTT
cdr3_aa: CASHPGLGNTIYF

d_call: .
j_call: TRBJ2-1
v_call: TRBV6-4
clone_size: .
cdr3_nt: TGTGCCAGCAGTTTCGGGGGTCACAATGAGCAGTTCTTC
cdr3_aa: CASSFGGHNEQFF

d_call: TRBD2
j_call: TRBJ2-1
v_call: TRBV7-9
clone_size: .
cdr3_nt: TGTGCCAGCACCTCGGAGGGACTAGCGGGGGGGCAGTTCTTC
cdr3_aa: CASTSEGLAGGQFF

d_call: .
j_call: TRBJ1-2
v_call: TRBV28
clone_size: .
cdr3_nt: TGTGCCAGCAGCGGGGGGCCCGGATCGTATGGCTACACCTTC
cdr3_aa: CASSGGPGSYGYTF

d_call: TRBD1
j_call: TRBJ2-2
v_call: TRBV11-2
clone_size: .
cdr3_nt: TGTGCCAGCAGCTCGGGACAGACGAACACCGGGGAGCTGTTTTTT
cdr3_aa: CASSSGQTNTGELFF

d_call: .
j_call: TRBJ2-2
v_call: TRBV18
clone_size: once
cdr3_nt: TGTGCCAGCTCACCACTACCAGGGAGGACCGGGGAGCTGTTTTTT
cdr3_aa: CASSPLPGRTGELFF

d_call: .
j_call: TRBJ2-4
v_call: TRBV7-9
clone_size: .
cdr3_nt: TGTGCCAGCAGCCCAATGGAAAGGACGGGGAGAAACATTCAGTACTTC
cdr3_aa: CASSPMERTGRNIQYF

d_call: TRBD1
j_call: TRBJ1-5
v_call: TRBV5-1
clone_size: .
cdr3_nt: TGCGCCAGCAGCTTGGGGCCGGGACAGGGCTATAGCAATCAGCCCCAGCATTTT
cdr3_aa: CASSLGPGQGYSNQPQHF

d_call: TRBD1
j_call: TRBJ1-4
v_call: TRBV12-5
clone_size: .
cdr3_nt: TGTGCTAGTGCCAGGGACAGGGGGTATGAAAAACTGTTTTTT
cdr3_aa: CASARDRGYEKLFF

d_call: TRBD2
j_call: TRBJ2-7
v_call: TRBV27
clone_size: .
cdr3_nt: TGTGCCAGCAGTCCCGGGCTAGCGGCTGGCGAGCAGTACTTC
cdr3_aa: CASSPGLAAGEQYF

d_call: .
j_call: TRBJ2-1
v_call: TRBV6-5
clone_size: .
cdr3_nt: TGTGCCAGCAGTCCACGGAGCTCCTACAATGAGCAGTTCTTC
cdr3_aa: CASSPRSSYNEQFF

d_call: .
j_call: TRBJ1-1
v_call: TRBV11-3
clone_size: once
cdr3_nt: TGTGCCAGCAGCTTAGATACTTCCCCGTACTCTGAAGCTTTCTTT
cdr3_aa: CASSLDTSPYSEAFF

d_call: .
j_call: TRBJ2-2
v_call: TRBV11-2
clone_size: .
cdr3_nt: TGTGCCAGCAGCTTAATAGGAGGCACCGGGGAGCTGTTTTTT
cdr3_aa: CASSLIGGTGELFF

d_call: .
j_call: TRBJ1-2
v_call: TRBV4-3
clone_size: .
cdr3_nt: TGCGCCAGCAGCCACCAAACCCTGTCGGCTAACTATGGCTACACCTTC
cdr3_aa: CASSHQTLSANYGYTF

d_call: .
j_call: TRBJ2-7
v_call: TRBV28
clone_size: .
cdr3_nt: TGTGCCAGCTTCGGAGCAGGACAATACTACGAGCAGTACTTC
cdr3_aa: CASFGAGQYYEQYF

d_call: TRBD2
j_call: TRBJ2-2
v_call: TRBV5-1
clone_size: .
cdr3_nt: TGCGCCAGCAGCTTTTCGGGCGGGGGGCACACCGGGGAGCTGTTTTTT
cdr3_aa: CASSFSGGGHTGELFF

d_call: .
j_call: TRBJ2-7
v_call: TRBV5-6
clone_size: few
cdr3_nt: TGTGCCAGCAGCCCATTGCGAGAGTCCGAGCAGTACTTC
cdr3_aa: CASSPLRESEQYF

d_call: TRBD1
j_call: TRBJ1-2
v_call: TRBV7-6
clone_size: .
cdr3_nt: TGTGCCAGCAGCCACGGGACAGGGGGGGGCTATGGCTACACCTTC
cdr3_aa: CASSHGTGGGYGYTF

d_call: .
j_call: TRBJ1-5
v_call: TRBV6-6
clone_size: .
cdr3_nt: TGTGCCAGCAGTCCCTCGGGGAATCAGCCCCAGCATTTT
cdr3_aa: CASSPSGNQPQHF

d_call: TRBD1
j_call: TRBJ2-7
v_call: TRBV28
clone_size: .
cdr3_nt: TGTGCCAGCAGCCTCACGGGGACAGGCTCCTACGAGCAGTACTTC
cdr3_aa: CASSLTGTGSYEQYF

d_call: TRBD2
j_call: TRBJ2-3
v_call: TRBV14
clone_size: .
cdr3_nt: TGTGCCAGCAGCCAAAGGCGGGGGGACACAGATACGCAGTATTTT
cdr3_aa: CASSQRRGDTDTQYF

d_call: TRBD1
j_call: TRBJ1-2
v_call: TRBV27
clone_size: .
cdr3_nt: TGTGCCAGCAGTTTTGCAGACAGGGGCTATGGCTACACCTTC
cdr3_aa: CASSFADRGYGYTF

d_call: .
j_call: TRBJ2-1
v_call: TRBV30
clone_size: .
cdr3_nt: TGTGCCTGGACCAGGGTAACCGGGAGCTCCTACAATGAGCAGTTCTTC
cdr3_aa: CAWTRVTGSSYNEQFF

d_call: .
j_call: TRBJ1-1
v_call: TRBV12-5
clone_size: .
cdr3_nt: TGTGCTAGTGACCCAGGACAGAACTCGAACACTGAAGCTTTCTTT
cdr3_aa: CASDPGQNSNTEAFF

d_call: TRBD2
j_call: TRBJ2-5
v_call: TRBV5-1
clone_size: .
cdr3_nt: TGCGCCAGCAGCTTGGTGGGGGTTCTAGCGGGTCTCCAAGAGACCCAGTACTTC
cdr3_aa: CASSLVGVLAGLQETQYF

d_call: .
j_call: TRBJ2-5
v_call: TRBV5-1
clone_size: .
cdr3_nt: TGCGCCAGCACCCAGGACCAAGAGACCCAGTACTTC
cdr3_aa: CASTQDQETQYF

d_call: TRBD2
j_call: TRBJ2-1
v_call: TRBV7-3
clone_size: few
cdr3_nt: TGTGCCAGCAGCTTGGGACTAGCGGATAACAATGAGCAGTTCTTC
cdr3_aa: CASSLGLADNNEQFF

d_call: TRBD1
j_call: TRBJ1-6
v_call: TRBV2
clone_size: .
cdr3_nt: TGTGCCAGCGCTAAGGGGGACAGCCATAATTCACCCCTCCACTTT
cdr3_aa: CASAKGDSHNSPLHF

d_call: .
j_call: TRBJ1-6
v_call: TRBV25-1
clone_size: .
cdr3_nt: TGTGCCAGCATCGAGGGTAGCACCTATAATTCACCCCTCCACTTT
cdr3_aa: CASIEGSTYNSPLHF

d_call: TRBD2
j_call: TRBJ2-1
v_call: TRBV6-5
clone_size: .
cdr3_nt: TGTGCCAGCAGTTACCTTAGCGGGAGGGCCGGCGATGAGCAGTTCTTC
cdr3_aa: CASSYLSGRAGDEQFF

d_call: .
j_call: TRBJ1-4
v_call: TRBV5-1
clone_size: few
cdr3_nt: TGCGCCAGCAGCCCCGGGACTAATGAAAAACTGTTTTTT
cdr3_aa: CASSPGTNEKLFF

d_call: TRBD2
j_call: TRBJ2-5
v_call: TRBV30
clone_size: .
cdr3_nt: TGTGCCTGGAGTACACTAGCGACCGAGACCCAGTACTTC
cdr3_aa: CAWSTLATETQYF

d_call: TRBD1
j_call: TRBJ1-2
v_call: TRBV7-2
clone_size: .
cdr3_nt: TGTGCCAGCAGCTTAGTTAGGACAGGGAACTATGGCTACACCTTC
cdr3_aa: CASSLVRTGNYGYTF